The clone carrying this T cell receptor (beta chain) was seen many times. The target antigen is unknown. These data are taken from a study of regulatory T cells in long-lasting Graves disease. Background on the study: Newly diagnosed Graves' patients had taken antithyroid drugs under 3 months.

Trimming removed 0 bases at V and 5 bases at J, with 11 bases between. Germline V gene lookup returns CDR1 SGHTS and CDR2 YDEGEE. The CDR3 spans 15 residues. Time point specified: newly diagnosed GD, antithyroid drugs for less than 3 months. Extracted RNA from PBMCs served as the source of the TCR library. From an endocrinology department in Xi'an, China, came the patients. Nine milliliters of peripheral blood were taken and placed in EDTA tubes. Whole-study findings and limits: Persistent disease preferred TRBV28, TRBJ1-2 and TRBJ2-5.

CDR3-region Arm-PCR and iRepertoire HTBI primers produced the TCR beta libraries. TCRdb re-analysed the multiplex PCR reads in MiXCR, keeping a single row per CDR3 protein. Of roughly 220,000 distinct CDR3 sequences in the sample, about a sixth were seen once. This TCR was recovered from a female donor with Graves disease. The chain uses TRBV5-8 and TRBJ1-4, with D unclear. Here the sequenced sample was peripheral blood mononuclear cells (PBMCs), taken at new diagnosis, from a patient treated with antithyroid drugs. CDR3 sequence (DNA): TGTGCCAGCAGCTTGGAGGGCGGAAACAATGAAAAACTGTTTTTT. Translated, it gives CASSLEGGNNEKLFF.